Below are 22 T cell receptor beta chains sequenced from a single sample in a study of regulatory T cells in long-lasting Graves disease. Arm-PCR of CDR3 regions with iRepertoire HTBI primers generated TCR beta libraries. One entry per CDR3 protein results from TCRdb running MiXCR on the multiplex PCR reads. This sample yields 440,000 or so distinct CDR3 sequences, of which 15% are seen a single time; around 17% belongs to the top ten. Time point noted: newly diagnosed GD, antithyroid drugs for less than 3 months. PBMC RNA was the source of the TCR library. These data also formed part of another study, on T cells in Graves' hyperthyroidism and ophthalmopathy.

The sequencing used peripheral blood mononuclear cells (PBMCs), collected at new diagnosis, from a patient treated with antithyroid drugs. The receptors originated from a woman in her twenties or thirties with Graves disease.

This clonotype has ten or more counts. The gene calls are TRBV20-1 and TRBJ1-5; the match to TRBD1 covers 7 bases. This CDR3 comprises 14 residues. V was clipped by 5 bases and J by 9 bases; unmatched bases: 13. Per the germline V gene, CDR1 is DFQATT and CDR2 is SNEGSKA (reference sequence). The CDR3: CSAQATGPRGPQHF. The CDR3 DNA sequence: TGCAGTGCTCAAGCGACAGGGCCTCGTGGGCCCCAGCATTTT.

This clonotype showed up many times. CDR3 nucleotide sequence: TGTGCCAGCAGTGAACAAGCCTGGAACACCGGGGAGCTGTTTTTT. Translating it yields CASSEQAWNTGELFF. The chain is built from TRBV6-2 or TRBV6-3 and TRBJ2-2; D call uncertain. The CDR3 sequence is 15 residues long. Trimming removed 5 bases at V and 1 base at J, with 11 bases between. The germline V gene has CDR1 MNHEY and CDR2 SVGEGT.

This clonotype was counted ten times or more. V usage is TRBV7-9 and J usage is TRBJ2-7, with 9 bases identical to TRBD2. From germline, CDR1 is SEHNR and CDR2 FQNEAQ (reference sequence). Germline trimming cut 4 bases from V and 5 bases from J; bases unmatched to any gene: 9. The CDR3 extends over 15 amino acids. As DNA, the CDR3 is TGTGCCAGCAGCTATGGTGCTAGCGGGAACCACGAGCAGTACTTC. It codes for CASSYGASGNHEQYF.

This clonotype occurred many times. The chain couples TRBV7-9 to TRBJ1-5, with 7 positions matching TRBD1. The germline V gene encodes CDR1 SEHNR and CDR2 FQNEAQ (reference sequence). With V trimmed by 3 bases and J by 4 bases, 6 bases remained unmatched. This CDR3 has 15 residues. The CDR3 sequence: CASSLGQSNNQPQHF. As DNA, the CDR3 is TGTGCCAGCAGCTTGGGACAGAGTAATAATCAGCCCCAGCATTTT.

This clonotype was recorded only once. The V and J genes are TRBV29-1 and TRBJ2-3; D is unresolved. Trimming removed 1 base from V and 2 bases from J, with 16 bases in between. Germline CDR1 and CDR2: SQVTM and ANQGSEA. This CDR3 is built from 16 residues. The CDR3 DNA follows: TGCAGCGTTGAAGGAGTAAGACAATCCTCCACAGATACGCAGTATTTT. Translated, it gives CSVEGVRQSSTDTQYF.

This clonotype showed up many times. This rearrangement joins TRBV7-3 to TRBJ1-1, with 7 bases identical to TRBD1. Germline CDR1 reads SGHTA; CDR2 reads FQGTGA. Unmatched junction bases numbered 7, after V lost 5 bases and J lost 7 bases. The CDR3 runs 13 residues. CDR3 in DNA: TGTGCCAGCAGCGTTGCCTCAGGGGGTGAAGCTTTCTTT. Protein sequence: CASSVASGGEAFF.

This clonotype was recorded many times. CDR3 nucleotide sequence: TGTGCCTGGAAACCCGGGGAGCTGTTTTTT. Encoded protein: CAWKPGELFF. This chain uses TRBV30 with TRBJ2-2; D is unclear. Germline lookup yields CDR1 GTSNPN and CDR2 SVGIG (reference sequence). V was trimmed by 4 bases and J by 6 bases, leaving 3 bases between them. The CDR3 runs to 10 residues.

This clonotype was seen at least ten times. The V call is TRBV12-3 or TRBV12-4, the J call TRBJ1-1; a weak D match, TRBD1 (5 bases). CDR3 length equals 14 residues. Trimming shortened V by 3 bases and J by 4 bases, and 12 bases separated the two germline ends. This CDR3 reads CASSFEGPSTEAFF. Written as DNA, the CDR3 is TGTGCCAGCAGTTTTGAGGGACCGTCCACTGAAGCTTTCTTT.

This chain uses TRBV10-3 with TRBJ2-1; 7 bases align to TRBD2. The V gene's germline CDR1 is ENHRY and CDR2 SYGVKD. CDR3 length equals 15 residues. With 3 bases clipped from V and 15 bases from J, the junction kept 17 bases outside the gene matches. CDR3 in DNA: TGTGCCATCAGTGATCCCGGGACTAAGCGGGATGGCCTGTTCTTC. It translates to CAISDPGTKRDGLFF.

This chain connects TRBV7-9 to TRBJ2-1; D gene ambiguous. CDR1 is SEHNR, CDR2 FQNEAQ, per germline (reference sequence). The CDR3 loop spans 14 amino acids. The V end lost 1 base, the J end lost 5 bases, and 9 bases lay between the germline ends. CDR3 DNA: TGTGCCAGCAGCTTAGATCCCCGGGACAATGAGCAGTTCTTC. Encoded protein: CASSLDPRDNEQFF.

There are many counts of this clonotype. The chain joins TRBV2 to TRBJ1-1; D not resolved. The CDR3 extends over 15 amino acids. Germline assignment: CDR1 SNHLY and CDR2 FYNNEI. The V end lost 2 bases, the J end lost 1 base, and 11 bases lay between the germline ends. DNA for the CDR3: TGTGCCAGCAGTGAACTGGCAGGAGGGAACACTGAAGCTTTCTTT. Its protein is CASSELAGGNTEAFF. Looking up the rest from reference TRBV2 and TRBJ1-1 gives the full variable domain: EPEVTQTPSHQVTQMGQEVILRCVPISNHLYFYWYRQILGQKVEFLVSFYNNEISEKSEIFDDQFSVERPDGSNFTLKIRSTKLEDSAMYFCASSELAGGNTEAFFGQGTRLTVV.

This clonotype has more than one count but fewer than ten. The V and J genes are TRBV27 and TRBJ1-5; D perhaps matches TRBD1 (5 bases). This CDR3 contains 16 residues. V was clipped by 5 bases and J by 3 bases, with 17 bases between them. The V gene's germline CDR1 is MNHEY and CDR2 SMNVEV (reference sequence). DNA of the CDR3: TGTGCCAGCAGTCCAGGGACGGGCGGTTACAATCAGCCCCAGCATTTT. It encodes CASSPGTGGYNQPQHF.

J is TRBJ2-7 and V is TRBV10-2; 8 positions agree with TRBD2. Germline-derived CDR1 and CDR2 are WSHSY and SAAADI. This CDR3 contains 15 residues. Unmatched junction bases numbered 4, after V lost 2 bases and J lost 1 base. The CDR3 is CASSEKSGSSYEQYF. For the CDR3, the DNA is TGCGCCAGCAGTGAGAAAAGCGGGAGTTCCTACGAGCAGTACTTC.

This clonotype was observed many times. V is TRBV29-1 and J is TRBJ2-5; 9 bases match TRBD2. This CDR3 has 14 residues. With 5 bases clipped from V and 4 bases from J, the junction kept 8 bases outside the gene matches. Germline CDR1 and CDR2: SQVTM and ANQGSEA. In nucleotides, the CDR3 is TGCAGCGTTCGTAGCGGGAGCTCGGCAGAGACCCAGTACTTC. Translation gives CSVRSGSSAETQYF.

The CDR3 region has the DNA TGTGCCAGCAGCCCAGCGGACAGTTTTTTATGGGGCTACACCTTC. Translating it yields CASSPADSFLWGYTF. The gene calls are TRBV6-1 and TRBJ1-2; D might be TRBD1 (6 bases). The CDR3 length is 15 residues. The germline CDR1 and CDR2 sequences are MNHNS and SASEGT. V lost 6 bases, J lost 8 bases, and 22 bases lay in between.

This clonotype occurred many times. This chain joins TRBV2 and TRBJ1-1; D is possibly TRBD1 (6 bases). The germline V and J ends were trimmed by 6 bases and 6 bases, with 11 bases remaining between them. Per the germline V gene, CDR1 is SNHLY and CDR2 is FYNNEI. This CDR3 is 12 amino acids long. Here the CDR3 DNA reads TGTGCCAGCAGATCTCAGGGGCCTGAAGCTTTCTTT. Its translation is CASRSQGPEAFF. The whole variable domain, remainder taken from reference TRBV2 and TRBJ1-1, is EPEVTQTPSHQVTQMGQEVILRCVPISNHLYFYWYRQILGQKVEFLVSFYNNEISEKSEIFDDQFSVERPDGSNFTLKIRSTKLEDSAMYFCASRSQGPEAFFGQGTRLTVV.

Only one count was recorded for this clonotype. The V call is TRBV2, the J call TRBJ1-6; 10 bases match TRBD1. From germline, CDR1 is SNHLY and CDR2 FYNNEI. V was clipped by 10 bases and J by 7 bases; unmatched bases: 4. The CDR3 is 13 amino acids. CDR3 nucleotide sequence: TGTGCCACCACGGGACAGGGGAATTCACCCCTCCACTTT. Encoded protein: CATTGQGNSPLHF.

The rearrangement links TRBV28 to TRBJ2-3; the D call may be TRBD1 or TRBD2 (5 bases each). The CDR3 is 16 residues long. The germline V and J ends were trimmed by 5 bases and 0 bases, with 15 bases remaining between them. The V gene's germline CDR1 is MDHEN and CDR2 SYDVKM. CDR3: CASSGMGVTSTDTQYF. DNA of the CDR3: TGTGCCAGCAGTGGGATGGGGGTTACTAGCACAGATACGCAGTATTTT.

This clonotype was recorded a few times. V and J are TRBV6-1 and TRBJ1-5; 9 bases fit TRBD1. Germline V gives CDR1 MNHNS, CDR2 SASEGT. The CDR3 has 16 residues. The V segment lost 6 bases and the J segment 5 bases; nucleotides outside the gene matches: 11. The CDR3 loop is CASRPTHRGLDQPQHF. In DNA form, the CDR3 reads TGTGCCAGCAGGCCTACACACAGGGGGCTGGATCAGCCCCAGCATTTT.

This clonotype was counted ten times or more. The chain combines TRBV5-1 with TRBJ2-1; TRBD2 aligns across 10 bases. Germline V gene sequence: CDR1 SGHRS, CDR2 YFSETQ. The CDR3 runs to 16 residues. Trimming removed 0 bases from V and 5 bases from J; junction bases left unmatched: 5. CDR3 DNA: TGCGCCAGCAGCTTGGCCGGGCTAGCGGGAGACAATGAGCAGTTCTTC. Protein: CASSLAGLAGDNEQFF.

This clonotype has a count of ten or more. The chain has TRBV7-8 and TRBJ2-7; D is unclear. The CDR3 is made up of 13 amino acids. V lost 5 bases and J lost 5, with 13 bases in between. Germline CDR1 is SGHVS and CDR2 is FQNEAQ. CDR3 bases: TGTGCCAGCAGCATTAGTTGGGGTGACGAGCAGTACTTC. It translates to CASSISWGDEQYF.

This clonotype has just a few counts. The CDR3 is CAISERGGSNQPQHF. CDR3 in DNA: TGTGCCATCAGTGAGCGGGGAGGGAGCAATCAGCCCCAGCATTTT. J is TRBJ1-5 and V is TRBV10-3; no reliable D call. The V gene's germline CDR1 is ENHRY and CDR2 SYGVKD. With 2 bases removed from V and 1 base from J, the gap between germline ends came to 9 bases. This CDR3 contains 15 residues.